The rows below give T cell receptor beta chains drawn from one sample of a study of shared T cell receptors in the human thymus. Clones were read by immunoSEQ multiplex PCR, and TCRdb kept only the in-frame ones, dropping some. The table includes under 850,000 clones, 88% detected once. In addition, the sample was reused for a study of human thymus T cells.

The sample consisted of thymocytes. The receptor source for this set is a boy under two years old with a congenital heart defect. Each CDR3 is given with its conserved first and last residue. A D gene is named only where the DNA matches it firmly. Some rows mark clone size as missing; the rest say once, few, many or name a class of expanded clone.

cdr3_nt,cdr3_aa,d_call,clone_size,v_call,j_call
TGTGCCAGCAGCCGGCGGACATATACTACCTACGAGCAGTACTTC,CASSRRTYTTYEQYF,-,-,TRBV5-8,TRBJ2-7
TGTGCCAGCCCCCCATCCTACGAGCAGTACTTC,CASPPSYEQYF,-,-,TRBV27,TRBJ2-7
TGTGCCATCAGTGAGAGAGAACTAGCGGACTGCACAGATACGCAGTATTTT,CAISERELADCTDTQYF,TRBD2,-,TRBV10-3,TRBJ2-3
TGTGCCAGCAGTCTAGCGGGAGAGGCTGAGCAGTACTTC,CASSLAGEAEQYF,TRBD2,-,TRBV6-5,TRBJ2-7
TGTGCCAGCAGTTTTTCCGGGACAGTCTACAATGAGCAGTTCTTC,CASSFSGTVYNEQFF,TRBD1,-,TRBV27,TRBJ2-1
TGCGCCAGCAGCCAAGGGGCACACGACCTCTACGAGCAGTACTTC,CASSQGAHDLYEQYF,-,few,TRBV4-3,TRBJ2-7
TGTGCCAGCAGCAGCGTCGCGGGGCTAGCGGGCGAGCAGTACTTC,CASSSVAGLAGEQYF,-,-,TRBV21-1,TRBJ2-7
TGTGCCAGCAGTCCCCCACAGGGGGAGGGGTACGAGCAGTACTTC,CASSPPQGEGYEQYF,-,-,TRBV28,TRBJ2-7
TGTGCCAGCAGTTACGGGGCAGGTCGAGAGACCCAGTACTTC,CASSYGAGRETQYF,-,-,TRBV6-5,TRBJ2-5
TGTGCCAGCAGTGAAGCTGGGCGGGAGAGCCCAGATACGCAGTATTTT,CASSEAGRESPDTQYF,TRBD2,-,TRBV2,TRBJ2-3
TGTGCCAGCAGCTCGGCTGCGGGAGACAGCACCGGGGAGCTGTTTTTT,CASSSAAGDSTGELFF,TRBD2,-,TRBV2,TRBJ2-2
TGTGCCAGCAGCGCTAACAGGGTCCGGAATGAAAAACTGTTTTTT,CASSANRVRNEKLFF,-,-,TRBV7-3,TRBJ1-4
TGTGCCAGCGCCCCCCTACCCGCTAGAGATACGCAGTATTTT,CASAPLPARDTQYF,-,once,TRBV9,TRBJ2-3
TGTGCCAGCAGTGAAGCGGGGCACACTGAAGCTTTCTTT,CASSEAGHTEAFF,-,-,TRBV6-1,TRBJ1-1
TGTGCCATCAGTGAGTCGACTAGGCGGGAGTCTCCGTGGTCCTACGAGCAGTACTTC,CAISESTRRESPWSYEQYF,TRBD2,-,TRBV10-3,TRBJ2-7
TGTGCCAGCAGTGCCACGACAGGGTTTACCTACGAGCAGTACTTC,CASSATTGFTYEQYF,TRBD1,-,TRBV6-1,TRBJ2-7
TGTGCCAGCAGCTCTAGCGTGGGGAACCAAGAGACCCAGTACTTC,CASSSSVGNQETQYF,-,once,TRBV5-4,TRBJ2-5
TGTGCCAGCAGTGAAGGTGTCAGGTTCAACTATGGCTACACCTTC,CASSEGVRFNYGYTF,-,-,TRBV6-1,TRBJ1-2
TGCGCCAATTTGCGGGGGGGGGACTATGGCTACACCTTC,CANLRGGDYGYTF,-,-,TRBV10-1,TRBJ1-2
TGTGCCAGCGTAGGCTTTCGGGGGATAGCGGGAGAGGTGGGAGGGGTTCTCTACGAGCAGTACTTC,CASVGFRGIAGEVGGVLYEQYF,TRBD2,few,TRBV28,TRBJ2-7
TGTGCCAGTAGTATAGACGCCTCGGGGAGGGGGGGGAACACCGGGGAGCTGTTTTTT,CASSIDASGRGGNTGELFF,-,-,TRBV19,TRBJ2-2
TGCGCCAGCAGCAGTCGACAGGGAAGGTCTAGGGCCCAGTACTTC,CASSSRQGRSRAQYF,TRBD1,-,TRBV4-1,TRBJ2-5
TGCGCCAGCAGCTGTGGACAGGGAGTCCCCCCAGATACGCAGTATTTT,CASSCGQGVPPDTQYF,TRBD1,-,TRBV5-1,TRBJ2-3
TGCAGCGTTGAAGGCGGTAGCGGGAGCACAGATACGCAGTATTTT,CSVEGGSGSTDTQYF,TRBD2,-,TRBV29-1,TRBJ2-3
TGTGCCACCAGCAGAGGACGGGGACTAGCGGGAGCAGGGTGCGTTGAGCAGTTCTTC,CATSRGRGLAGAGCVEQFF,TRBD2,-,TRBV15,TRBJ2-1
TGTGCCAGCAGTCTAACAGGGCCCTCTGGGGAGCTGTTTTTT,CASSLTGPSGELFF,-,-,TRBV7-7,TRBJ2-2
TGTGCCAGCAGCCAAGATTTGCGGGAGGGCCGGGAGACCCAGTACTTC,CASSQDLREGRETQYF,TRBD2,-,TRBV4-2,TRBJ2-5
TGTGCCAGCAAGATACGGGGTACGCAGTATTTT,CASKIRGTQYF,-,-,TRBV2,TRBJ2-3
TGTGCCAGCAGCTTGGTAGGGACAGGGGCGAAGGAGCAGTACTTC,CASSLVGTGAKEQYF,TRBD1,-,TRBV5-6,TRBJ2-7
TGTGCCAGCAGCTTGGCTAGGTCGGCCTACAATGAGCAGTTCTTC,CASSLARSAYNEQFF,-,-,TRBV5-4,TRBJ2-1
TGTGCCAGTAGTCAAACCCAGGGCACTGAAGCTTTCTTT,CASSQTQGTEAFF,-,-,TRBV19,TRBJ1-1
TGCAGCGTTGCCGGCGGGGGTCGGGAGCAGTACTTC,CSVAGGGREQYF,TRBD2,-,TRBV29-1,TRBJ2-7
TGCGCCAGCAGCCAAGCGGGACTAGGGCACTACGAGCAGTACTTC,CASSQAGLGHYEQYF,TRBD2,-,TRBV4-3,TRBJ2-7
TGCGCCAGCAGCCAAGGTCCCCAGACTCACAATCAGCCCCAGCATTTT,CASSQGPQTHNQPQHF,-,once,TRBV4-3,TRBJ1-5
TGTGCCACGTTAGAGCGGGCTTTTACCAAAAACATTCAGTACTTC,CATLERAFTKNIQYF,-,-,TRBV19,TRBJ2-4
TGTGCCAGCAGTTACGTACACCATGCCTACGAGCAGTACTTC,CASSYVHHAYEQYF,-,-,TRBV6-5,TRBJ2-7
TGTGCCAGCAGCCGTTGGACTAGTACGGCCAATGAGCAGTTCTTC,CASSRWTSTANEQFF,TRBD2,-,TRBV7-9,TRBJ2-1
TGTGCCAGCAGTTCCCGCCTCACACAGGGTGGGCATGGCTACACCTTC,CASSSRLTQGGHGYTF,-,-,TRBV28,TRBJ1-2
TGTGCCAGCAGTGGACAGTCTTCGAGCTCCTACGAGCAGTACTTC,CASSGQSSSSYEQYF,-,-,TRBV2,TRBJ2-7
TGTGCCGCGACAGGGGGCGGCTACGAGCAGTACTTC,CAATGGGYEQYF,TRBD1,-,TRBV6-5,TRBJ2-7
TGTGCCTGGGGCCCTCAGGGGAGCACTGAAGCTTTCTTT,CAWGPQGSTEAFF,-,-,TRBV30,TRBJ1-1
TGCGCCAGCAGCCCCGGGACTAGCGGCATCAATGAGCAGTTCTTC,CASSPGTSGINEQFF,TRBD2,-,TRBV4-3,TRBJ2-1
TGTGCCATCAGTCCGCGGACAGGGGGTCCCGGCAATCAGCCCCAGCATTTT,CAISPRTGGPGNQPQHF,TRBD1,once,TRBV10-3,TRBJ1-5
TGTGCCACCAGCAGAGATTTAGCCCTCAGGGGGTTCTTC,CATSRDLALRGFF,-,-,TRBV15,TRBJ2-1
TGTGCCCAGGCGGATTCGATGGTGGACACACAAGATACGCAGTATTTT,CAQADSMVDTQDTQYF,-,once,TRBV10-3,TRBJ2-3
TGTGCCTGGAGTGTACGATGGCCTTCTGGGGCCAACGTCCTGACTTTC,CAWSVRWPSGANVLTF,-,-,TRBV30,TRBJ2-6
TGTGCCAGCACTGAGACAGGGAGTAATGAGCAGTTCTTC,CASTETGSNEQFF,TRBD1,-,TRBV6-1,TRBJ2-1
TGTGCCAGCAGTCTCTCCGCCGGGTTATCTTTTGATGGCTACACCTTC,CASSLSAGLSFDGYTF,-,-,TRBV27,TRBJ1-2
TGTGCCAGCAGTGGGTGGGGACAGGGGTACCAAGAGACCCAGTACTTC,CASSGWGQGYQETQYF,TRBD1,-,TRBV27,TRBJ2-5
TGTGCCAGCAGCAAAGACGGCCGAGTACTACCCCACGAGCAGTACTTC,CASSKDGRVLPHEQYF,-,-,TRBV21-1,TRBJ2-7
TGCGCCAGCAGCCAAGTCCTTACAGATACGCAGTATTTT,CASSQVLTDTQYF,-,-,TRBV4-1,TRBJ2-3
TGTGCCAGCAGCCCCCGTTGGAGGGATGAGCAGTTCTTC,CASSPRWRDEQFF,-,-,TRBV7-9,TRBJ2-1
TGTGCCAGCAGCTTAGAGGCTAGCGGGCTAGGGCTTTCCAAAAACATTCAGTACTTC,CASSLEASGLGLSKNIQYF,TRBD2,-,TRBV7-2,TRBJ2-4